This T cell receptor (beta chain) originates from a study of blood T cell repertoires in COVID-19. Looking at the study overall: COVID-19 samples from acute and convalescent phases originated in the United States, Italy and Spain. The analysed material was cDNA or gDNA that came from T cells, B-cell-depleted T cells, or PBMCs.

Trimming shortened V by 6 bases and J by 14 bases, and 17 bases separated the two germline ends. This CDR3 is 12 amino acids long. Germline-derived CDR1 and CDR2 are SNHLY and FYNNEI. Per the study methods: From reference gene primer amplification, estimates of nucleated cell counts were derived. TCRdb keeps only in-frame clones here, not all; method: immunoSEQ multiplex PCR. That table is the source of V, J and clone size, and D and trimming were worked out from the DNA. The table lists fewer than 350,000 clones, around nine tenths of them singletons. This receptor was identified in a man aged 40-49 years with active or convalescent COVID-19. Sequencing was carried out using peripheral blood. This chain connects TRBV2 to TRBJ2-1, with D possibly TRBD2 on 5 matching bases. CDR3 loop: CASSGATLEEFF. CDR3 DNA: TGTGCCAGCAGCGGCGCTACCCTGGAGGAGTTCTTC.